This TCR beta chain was captured in a study of CD8 T cells in ankylosing spondylitis. Study outcomes and limitations: Reported data indicate significant enrichment of disease-linked clones within matched ankylosing spondylitis synovial fluid.

This CDR3 region has 17 residues. V was clipped by 2 bases and J by 0 bases, with 14 bases between them. The germline CDR1 and CDR2 sequences are SGHRS and YFSETQ. This clonotype turned up a few times. Its antigen is as yet unknown. For TCR beta, libraries came from quantitative 5'-RACE with molecular barcodes. TCRdb re-derived calls from the 5' RACE reads in MiXCR, one entry per CDR3 protein. The sample shows roughly 64,000 distinct CDR3 sequences, 6% to 8% of them seen only once. Sequenced sample: synovial fluid, either unsorted or a sorted T cell fraction (not recorded which). The TCR comes from a male donor with ankylosing spondylitis. This chain connects TRBV5-1 to TRBJ2-2; tentative D call: TRBD2 (5 bases). The CDR3 bases are TGCGCCAGCAGCTTCCTGGGCGGGTTCGCGAACACCGGGGAGCTGTTTTTT. The encoded protein is CASSFLGGFANTGELFF.